A single sample gave rise to the 5 T cell receptor beta chains below, sequenced in a study of cytomegalovirus exposure and HLA in healthy donors. 60 Vbeta and 13 Jbeta primers were used in PCR. The protocol was immunoSEQ multiplex PCR, while the TCRdb copy is restricted to in-frame clones and leaves out a portion. There are 130,000 or so clones in the sample; 65% to 80% occur only once, and around 4% lies in the top ten. The specimen sequenced was PBMCs. The receptor set was obtained from a male donor in good health and CMV-seropositive.

V is TRBV6-1 and J is TRBJ1-1; D remains unclear. CDR3 size: 13 residues. Germline CDR1 and CDR2: MNHNS and SASEGT. Trimming removed 6 bases at V and 0 bases at J, with 8 bases between. CDR3 nucleotides: TGTGCCAGCAGGTCCACAGTGAACACTGAAGCTTTCTTT. Translation gives CASRSTVNTEAFF.

This clone has a handful of counts. V usage is TRBV7-9 and J usage is TRBJ2-5; 7 nucleotides agree with TRBD1. The CDR3 covers 14 residues. V dropped 3 bases and J dropped 5; count of bases not matched to a gene: 6. The germline CDR1 and CDR2 sequences are SEHNR and FQNEAQ (reference sequence). In DNA, the CDR3 is TGTGCCAGCAGCTTGTTAGGGGGCTTGGAGACCCAGTACTTC. It yields the protein CASSLLGGLETQYF.

The rearrangement links TRBV5-6 to TRBJ1-5; D is possibly TRBD1 (5 bases). V was trimmed by 0 bases and J by 0 bases, leaving 13 bases between them. Germline CDR1 reads SGHDT; CDR2 reads YYEEEE. CDR3 length: 17 amino acids. The CDR3: CASSLDLRADSNQPQHF. The CDR3 DNA follows: TGTGCCAGCAGCTTGGACCTCAGGGCGGATAGCAATCAGCCCCAGCATTTT.

This clone was seen only a few times. The chain recombines TRBV27 with TRBJ1-4; TRBD1 matches 8 bases. Germline assignment: CDR1 MNHEY and CDR2 SMNVEV (reference sequence). The CDR3 covers 16 residues. V lost 3 bases, J lost 8 bases, and 11 bases stayed unmatched. The CDR3 spells CASSFSGGEGGEKLFF. CDR3 DNA sequence: TGTGCCAGCAGTTTCTCAGGGGGCGAAGGTGGGGAAAAACTGTTTTTT.

This clone showed up just once. The gene calls are TRBV10-3 and TRBJ2-5; TRBD1 matches 8 bases. V dropped 0 bases and J dropped 5; count of bases not matched to a gene: 5. The CDR3 is 15 residues long. The germline V gene encodes CDR1 ENHRY and CDR2 SYGVKD. CDR3: CAISESRQGAETQYF. The CDR3 region has the DNA TGTGCCATCAGTGAGTCGAGGCAGGGGGCTGAGACCCAGTACTTC.